This passage covers 15 T cell receptor beta chains from one sample sequenced in a study of beta chain features in type 1 diabetes. What was sequenced were expressed TCRB transcripts, since all of the isolated RNA had been reverse transcribed. Here immunoSEQ multiplex PCR was the method, and the copy in TCRdb shows in-frame clones only, minus some. The sample holds under 90,000 clones, under 35% seen once. Sequencing input: stem cell memory CD4+ T cells from blood. These receptors were collected from a woman younger than 35 in good health.

The sample holds a few counts of this clone. J is TRBJ2-2 and V is TRBV11-2; 9 nucleotides align to TRBD1. Germline V gene data show CDR1 as SGHAT and CDR2 as FQNNGV. V was clipped by 5 bases and J by 4 bases; unmatched bases: 11. This CDR3 spans 17 amino acids. The CDR3 coding sequence is TGTGCCAGCAGCAACATACTGGGACAGGGACGCACCGGGGAGCTGTTTTTT. This codes for CASSNILGQGRTGELFF.

V is TRBV10-2 and J is TRBJ1-1; possible D gene TRBD1, 5 bases. The CDR3 runs to 16 residues. V lost 4 bases to trimming and J lost 11 bases, with 26 bases between them. The germline CDR1 and CDR2 sequences are WSHSY and SAAADI. The CDR3 nucleotides are TGCGCCAGCAGTGGGCTAATAGGACCAGACGCCCGGGGGGCTTTCTTT. Residues: CASSGLIGPDARGAFF.

V and J are TRBV11-1 and TRBJ2-6, with 7 bases aligning to TRBD1. V lost 5 bases to trimming and J lost 3 bases; unmatched junction nucleotides: 7. The CDR3 totals 16 residues. Germline V gives CDR1 SGHAT, CDR2 FQDESV (reference sequence). CDR3 amino acids: CASSPRGNIGANVLTF. DNA for the CDR3: TGTGCCAGCAGCCCCAGGGGGAACATTGGGGCCAACGTCCTGACTTTC.

CDR3: CASSYGRGSSYEQYF. CDR3 DNA sequence: TGTGCCAGCAGTTACGGCCGGGGGAGCTCCTACGAGCAGTACTTC. V usage is TRBV6-5 and J usage is TRBJ2-7, with a possible D match to TRBD2 (6 bases). Trimming removed 2 bases from V and 0 bases from J, with 11 bases in between. The CDR3 consists of 15 residues. The germline gives CDR1 MNHEY, CDR2 SVGAGI.

This clone was detected a few times. The gene calls are TRBV27 and TRBJ2-3, with D possibly TRBD2 on 6 matching bases. The ends were cut back, 3 bases at V and 6 bases at J, with 19 bases in the middle. Looked up from germline, CDR1 is MNHEY and CDR2 is SMNVEV (reference sequence). The CDR3 covers 16 residues. CDR3 DNA sequence: TGTGCCAGCAGTTTTCGTAGCGCCGCGGGAAAGGATACGCAGTATTTT. Protein product: CASSFRSAAGKDTQYF.

This clone was seen a few times. The chain is built from TRBV19 and TRBJ2-7, with D possibly matching TRBD1 (5 bases). Germline V gives CDR1 LNHDA, CDR2 SQIVND (reference sequence). Trimming pared 6 bases from V and 4 bases from J, leaving 10 bases between. This CDR3 comprises 12 residues. CDR3 in amino acids: CASRGAGYEQYF. DNA for the CDR3: TGTGCCAGTAGAGGGGCAGGGTACGAGCAGTACTTC.

CDR3 protein: CASSQLRGGNTIYF. CDR3 nucleotide sequence: TGCGCCAGCAGCCAACTACGGGGAGGAAACACCATATATTTT. This rearrangement joins TRBV4-1 to TRBJ1-3; D remains unclear. Trimming shortened V by 2 bases and J by 4 bases, and 9 bases separated the two germline ends. The CDR3 is 14 residues long. CDR1 MGHRA and CDR2 YSYEKL come from the germline V gene.

J is TRBJ2-1 and V is TRBV7-2; TRBD2 aligns across 9 bases. V was clipped by 3 bases and J by 7 bases; unmatched bases: 4. Germline CDR1 reads SGHTA; CDR2 reads FQGNSA. The CDR3 spans 14 residues. CDR3 DNA: TGTGCCAGCAGCTTGGCTAGCGGGGATAATGAGCAGTTCTTC. Translated: CASSLASGDNEQFF.

The chain has TRBV11-3 and TRBJ2-3, with 11 bases aligning to TRBD2. The CDR3 is 15 residues long. From germline, CDR1 is SGHNT and CDR2 YENEEA. V lost 3 bases, J lost 9 bases, and 8 bases stayed unmatched. For the CDR3, the DNA is TGTGCCAGCAGCTTGTTCCTAGCGGGAGGCGGCACGCAGTATTTT. It specifies CASSLFLAGGGTQYF.

The chain uses TRBV12-5 and TRBJ1-1; D is undetermined. The CDR3 contains 13 residues. With 7 bases removed from V and 11 bases from J, the gap between germline ends came to 20 bases. The germline CDR1 and CDR2 sequences are LGHNT and FRNRAP. CDR3 region: CASVSDWAGVAFF. The CDR3 DNA is TGTGCTAGTGTTTCCGATTGGGCAGGTGTGGCTTTCTTT.

The chain couples TRBV4-2 to TRBJ2-3; possible D gene TRBD2, 6 bases. V was shortened by 6 bases and J by 2 bases, with 15 bases between the two germline ends. The CDR3 contains 15 residues. Germline V gene lookup returns CDR1 LGHNA and CDR2 YNFKEQ. The DNA of the CDR3 is TGTGCCAGCAGTTCCGGGGGTCCAAACACAGATACGCAGTATTTT. The encoded protein is CASSSGGPNTDTQYF.

There are a few counts of this clone. This sequence joins TRBV2 and TRBJ1-2; 11 positions agree with TRBD1. Trimming at V came to 5 bases and at J to 8 bases, leaving 7 bases not matched to a gene. Germline lookup yields CDR1 SNHLY and CDR2 FYNNEI. This CDR3 has 14 amino acids. The CDR3 loop is CASSRDRGSGGYTF. CDR3 sequence (DNA): TGTGCCAGCAGTCGGGACAGGGGGTCAGGAGGCTACACCTTC.

The sample holds a few counts of this clone. The rearrangement joins TRBV6-6 to TRBJ2-5, with TRBD1 identical over 8 bases. The J call could be wrong; TRBJ2-7 is a better fit for the DNA end. Germline V gives CDR1 MNHNY, CDR2 SVGAGI (reference sequence). The CDR3 length is 13 residues. For the CDR3, the DNA is TGTGCCAGCAGACCCGGACAGGGAGGCGAGCAGTACTTC. Residues: CASRPGQGGEQYF.

V and J are TRBV18 and TRBJ2-7; 7 bases fit TRBD1. CDR3 size: 15 residues. The germline CDR1 and CDR2 sequences are KGHSH and LQKENI. Trimming cost V 1 base and J 5 bases; bases outside gene matches: 8. CDR3: CASSPRTGFGHEQYF. As DNA, the CDR3 is TGTGCCAGCTCACCACGGACAGGTTTCGGGCACGAGCAGTACTTC.

The chain links TRBV5-1 to TRBJ1-1; no reliable D call. This CDR3 is built from 13 residues. The V end lost 4 bases, the J end lost 1 base, and 8 bases lay between the germline ends. Germline CDR1 SGHRS, CDR2 YFSETQ. The CDR3 protein is CASSEQPNTEAFF. The DNA for the CDR3 is TGCGCCAGCAGCGAACAGCCGAACACTGAAGCTTTCTTT.